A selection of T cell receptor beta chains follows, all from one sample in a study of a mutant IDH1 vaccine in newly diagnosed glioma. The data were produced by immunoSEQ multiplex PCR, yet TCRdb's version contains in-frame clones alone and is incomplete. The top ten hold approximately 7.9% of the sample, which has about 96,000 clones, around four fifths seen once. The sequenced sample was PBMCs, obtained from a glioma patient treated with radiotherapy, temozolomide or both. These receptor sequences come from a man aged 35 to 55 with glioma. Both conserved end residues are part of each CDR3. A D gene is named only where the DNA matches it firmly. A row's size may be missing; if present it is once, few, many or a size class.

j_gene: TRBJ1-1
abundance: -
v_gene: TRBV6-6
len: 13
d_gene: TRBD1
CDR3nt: TGTGCCAGCACCGAGGACAGGGGGCCGATGGCTTTCTTT
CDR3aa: CASTEDRGPMAFF

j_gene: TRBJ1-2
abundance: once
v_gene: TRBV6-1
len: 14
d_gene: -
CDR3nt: TGTGCCAGCAGTTCCCGGGGGACTAACTATGGCTACACCTTC
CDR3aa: CASSSRGTNYGYTF

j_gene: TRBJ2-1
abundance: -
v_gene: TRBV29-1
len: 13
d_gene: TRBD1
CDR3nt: TGCACCATCTCGGGGACAGGGCTGGGTGAGCAGTTCTTC
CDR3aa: CTISGTGLGEQFF

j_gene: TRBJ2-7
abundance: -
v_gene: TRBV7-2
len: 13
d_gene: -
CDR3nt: TGTGCCAGCAGCTCCGGGATCCTATACGAGCAGTACTTC
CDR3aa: CASSSGILYEQYF

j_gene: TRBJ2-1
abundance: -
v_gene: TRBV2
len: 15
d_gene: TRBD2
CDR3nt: TGTGCCAGCAGCATAAGCAGCGGGGGCCCGAATGAGCAGTTCTTC
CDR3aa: CASSISSGGPNEQFF

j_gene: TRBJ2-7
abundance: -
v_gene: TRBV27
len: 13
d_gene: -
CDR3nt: TGTGCCAGCAGACGAGAAGGTGATTACGAGCAGTACTTC
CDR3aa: CASRREGDYEQYF

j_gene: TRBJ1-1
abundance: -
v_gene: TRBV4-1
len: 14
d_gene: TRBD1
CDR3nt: TGCGCCAGCAGCCTAACACAGGGGCGGGCTGAAGCTTTCTTT
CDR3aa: CASSLTQGRAEAFF

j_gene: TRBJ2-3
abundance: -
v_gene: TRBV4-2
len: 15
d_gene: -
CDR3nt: TGTGCCAGCAGCCAAGAGGGGGGGGCGGCAGATACGCAGTATTTT
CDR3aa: CASSQEGGAADTQYF

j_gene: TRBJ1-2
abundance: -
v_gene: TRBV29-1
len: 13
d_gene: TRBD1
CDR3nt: TGCAGCGCATCAGGGGGCCCCAACTATGGCTACACCTTC
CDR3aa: CSASGGPNYGYTF

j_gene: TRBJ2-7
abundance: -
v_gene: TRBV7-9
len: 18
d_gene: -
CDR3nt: TGTGCCAGCAGCTTATTCGGACACGAAGGACCTAGCTCCTACGAGCAGTACTTC
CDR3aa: CASSLFGHEGPSSYEQYF